This paragraph covers one T cell receptor beta chain sequence. Its antigen is as yet unknown. One entry per CDR3 protein results from TCRdb running MiXCR on the reads. The sample shows just under 550,000 distinct CDR3 sequences, 26% of them seen only once. The sample comes from a study of T cell repertoires in cytomegalovirus infection. Study-wide background: Signatures in public TCR beta sequences pointed to both CMV infection and matching HLA type. Regarding the study as a whole: Carriers of CMV plus the relevant HLA were identified by cumulative public TCR beta family frequency.

Germline V gene data show CDR1 as MDHEN and CDR2 as SYDVKM. This CDR3 comprises 14 residues. With 6 bases removed from V and 6 bases from J, the gap between germline ends came to 15 bases. The sample taken for sequencing was PBMCs. The V and J genes are TRBV28 and TRBJ2-4, with D maybe TRBD1 (5 bases). The TCR originated in a human donor in good health (CMV status not recorded). Some clones in this sample may be carry-over from other donors' samples. CDR3 coding DNA: TGTGCCAGCAGCCGGACACCACCCTCAAACATTCAGTACTTC. This translates into CASSRTPPSNIQYF.